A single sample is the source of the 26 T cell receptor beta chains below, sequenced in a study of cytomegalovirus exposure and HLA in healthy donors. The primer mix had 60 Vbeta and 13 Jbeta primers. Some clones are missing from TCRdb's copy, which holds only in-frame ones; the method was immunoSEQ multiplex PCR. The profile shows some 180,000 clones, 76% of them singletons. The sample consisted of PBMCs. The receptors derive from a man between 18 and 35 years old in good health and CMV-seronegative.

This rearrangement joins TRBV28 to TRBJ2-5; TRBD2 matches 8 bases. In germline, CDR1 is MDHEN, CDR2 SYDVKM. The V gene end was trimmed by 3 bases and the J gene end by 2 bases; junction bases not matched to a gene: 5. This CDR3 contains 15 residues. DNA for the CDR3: TGTGCCAGCAGTTTCCCGGGGGGGGGACAAGAGACCCAGTACTTC. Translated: CASSFPGGGQETQYF.

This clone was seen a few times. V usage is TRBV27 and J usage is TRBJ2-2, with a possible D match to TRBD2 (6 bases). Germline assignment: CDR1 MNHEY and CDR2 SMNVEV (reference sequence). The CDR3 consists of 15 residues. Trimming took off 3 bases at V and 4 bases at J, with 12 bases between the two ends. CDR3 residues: CASSFRRASTGELFF. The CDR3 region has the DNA TGTGCCAGCAGTTTTAGGAGGGCAAGCACCGGGGAGCTGTTTTTT.

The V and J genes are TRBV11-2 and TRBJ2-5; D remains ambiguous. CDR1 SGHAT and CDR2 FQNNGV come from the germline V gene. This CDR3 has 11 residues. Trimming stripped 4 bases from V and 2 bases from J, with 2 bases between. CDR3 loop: CASSSQETQYF. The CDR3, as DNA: TGTGCCAGCAGCTCTCAAGAGACCCAGTACTTC.

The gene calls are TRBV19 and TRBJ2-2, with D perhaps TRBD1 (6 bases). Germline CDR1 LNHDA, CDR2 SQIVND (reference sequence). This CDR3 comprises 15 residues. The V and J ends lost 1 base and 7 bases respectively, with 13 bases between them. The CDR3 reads CASSIVLGGGGELFF. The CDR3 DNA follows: TGTGCCAGTAGTATAGTCCTAGGGGGTGGCGGGGAGCTGTTTTTT.

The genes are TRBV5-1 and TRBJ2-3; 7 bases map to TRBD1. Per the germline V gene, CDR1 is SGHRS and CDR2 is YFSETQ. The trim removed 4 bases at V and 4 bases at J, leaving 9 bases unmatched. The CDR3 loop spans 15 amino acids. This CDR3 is CASSRQGGGADTQYF. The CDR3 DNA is TGCGCCAGCAGCCGACAGGGCGGTGGGGCAGATACGCAGTATTTT.

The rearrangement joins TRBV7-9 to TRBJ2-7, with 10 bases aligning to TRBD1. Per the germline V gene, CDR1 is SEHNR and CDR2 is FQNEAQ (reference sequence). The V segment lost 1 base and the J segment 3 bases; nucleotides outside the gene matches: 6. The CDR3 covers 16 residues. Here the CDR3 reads CASSLGYGDRGYEQYF. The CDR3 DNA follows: TGTGCCAGCAGCTTAGGGTATGGGGACAGGGGCTACGAGCAGTACTTC.

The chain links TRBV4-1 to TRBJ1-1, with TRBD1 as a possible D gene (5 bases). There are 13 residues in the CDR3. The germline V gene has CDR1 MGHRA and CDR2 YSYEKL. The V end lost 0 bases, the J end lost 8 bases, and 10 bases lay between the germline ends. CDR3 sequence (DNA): TGCGCCAGCAGCCAAGACGCGACAGCCGAAGCTTTCTTT. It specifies CASSQDATAEAFF.

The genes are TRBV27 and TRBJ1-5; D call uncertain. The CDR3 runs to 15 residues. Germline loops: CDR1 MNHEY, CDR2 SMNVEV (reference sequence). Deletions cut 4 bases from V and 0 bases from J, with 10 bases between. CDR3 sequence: CASSSQRYSNQPQHF. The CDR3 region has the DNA TGTGCCAGCAGTTCTCAGCGTTATAGCAATCAGCCCCAGCATTTT.

DNA for the CDR3: TGCGCCAGCAGTTACGGGACTCGCTCCTACAATGAGCAGTTCTTC. Protein sequence: CASSYGTRSYNEQFF. The rearrangement joins TRBV5-1 to TRBJ2-1, with D tentatively TRBD2 (6 bases). Germline V gene lookup returns CDR1 SGHRS and CDR2 YFSETQ. V lost 5 bases and J lost 0, with 12 bases in between. The CDR3 length is 15 residues. Full variable domain (missing parts from reference TRBV5-1 and TRBJ2-1): KAGVTQTPRYLIKTRGQQVTLSCSPISGHRSVSWYQQTPGQGLQFLFEYFSETQRNKGNFPGRFSGRQFSNSRSEMNVSTLELGDSALYLCASSYGTRSYNEQFFGPGTRLTVL.

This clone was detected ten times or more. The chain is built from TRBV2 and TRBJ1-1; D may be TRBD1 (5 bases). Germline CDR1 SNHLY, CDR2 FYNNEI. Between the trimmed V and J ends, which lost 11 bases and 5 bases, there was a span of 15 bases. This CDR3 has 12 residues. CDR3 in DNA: TGTGCCCAGCGGGCAGGGCTGACTGAAGCTTTCTTT. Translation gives CAQRAGLTEAFF.

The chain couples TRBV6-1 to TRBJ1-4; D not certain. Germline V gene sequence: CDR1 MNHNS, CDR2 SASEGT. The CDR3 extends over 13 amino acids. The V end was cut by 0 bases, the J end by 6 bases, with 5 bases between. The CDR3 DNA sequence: TGTGCCAGCAGTGAAGCGTTATATGAAAAACTGTTTTTT. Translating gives CASSEALYEKLFF.

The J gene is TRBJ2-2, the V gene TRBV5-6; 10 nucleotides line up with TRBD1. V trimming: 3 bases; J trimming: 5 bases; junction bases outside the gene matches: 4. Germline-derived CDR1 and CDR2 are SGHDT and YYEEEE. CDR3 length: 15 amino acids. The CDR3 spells CASSYGTGVTGELFF. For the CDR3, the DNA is TGTGCCAGCAGCTACGGGACAGGGGTAACCGGGGAGCTGTTTTTT.

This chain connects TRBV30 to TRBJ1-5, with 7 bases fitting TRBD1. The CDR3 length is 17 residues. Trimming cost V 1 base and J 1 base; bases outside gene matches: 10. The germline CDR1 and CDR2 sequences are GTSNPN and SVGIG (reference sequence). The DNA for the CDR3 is TGTGCCTGGAGTGGGCTAGGGGGCGCAGAAAGCAATCAGCCCCAGCATTTT. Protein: CAWSGLGGAESNQPQHF.

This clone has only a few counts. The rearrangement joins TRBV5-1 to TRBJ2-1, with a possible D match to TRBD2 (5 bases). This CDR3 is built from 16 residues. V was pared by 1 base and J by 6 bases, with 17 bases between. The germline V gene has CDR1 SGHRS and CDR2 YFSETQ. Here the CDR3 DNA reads TGCGCCAGCAGCTTGAGAACGGGGAGTGCGGTCAATGAGCAGTTCTTC. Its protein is CASSLRTGSAVNEQFF.

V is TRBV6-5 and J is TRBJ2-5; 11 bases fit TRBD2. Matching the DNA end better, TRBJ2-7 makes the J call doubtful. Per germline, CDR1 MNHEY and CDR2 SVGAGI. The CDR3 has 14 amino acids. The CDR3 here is CASSYLAGGYEQYF. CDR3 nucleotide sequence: TGTGCCAGCAGTTATTTAGCGGGAGGGTACGAGCAGTACTTC.

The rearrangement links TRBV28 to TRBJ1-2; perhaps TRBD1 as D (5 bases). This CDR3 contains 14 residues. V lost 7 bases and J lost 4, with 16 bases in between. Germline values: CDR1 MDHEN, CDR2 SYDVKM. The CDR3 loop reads CASTSGGSGYGYTF. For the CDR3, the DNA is TGTGCCAGCACATCCGGGGGGTCGGGCTATGGCTACACCTTC.

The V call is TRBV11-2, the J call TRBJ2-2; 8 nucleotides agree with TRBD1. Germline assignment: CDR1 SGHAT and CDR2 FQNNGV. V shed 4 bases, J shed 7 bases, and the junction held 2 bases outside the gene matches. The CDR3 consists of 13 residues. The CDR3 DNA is TGTGCCAGCAGCTACAGGGGGGACGGGGAGCTGTTTTTT. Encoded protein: CASSYRGDGELFF.

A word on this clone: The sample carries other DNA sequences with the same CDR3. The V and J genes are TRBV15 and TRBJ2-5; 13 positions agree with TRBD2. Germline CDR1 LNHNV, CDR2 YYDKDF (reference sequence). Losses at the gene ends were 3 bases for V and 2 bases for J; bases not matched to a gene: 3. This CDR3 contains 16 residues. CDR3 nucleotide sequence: TGTGCCACCAGCAGGAAGACTAGCGGGAGGCAAGAGACCCAGTACTTC. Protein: CATSRKTSGRQETQYF.

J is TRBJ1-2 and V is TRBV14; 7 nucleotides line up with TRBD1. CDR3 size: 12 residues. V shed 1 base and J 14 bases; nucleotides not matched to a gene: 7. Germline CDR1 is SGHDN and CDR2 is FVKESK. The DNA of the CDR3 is TGTGCCAGCAGCCAAGGAGGGGGCAGGGGTACCTTC. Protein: CASSQGGGRGTF.

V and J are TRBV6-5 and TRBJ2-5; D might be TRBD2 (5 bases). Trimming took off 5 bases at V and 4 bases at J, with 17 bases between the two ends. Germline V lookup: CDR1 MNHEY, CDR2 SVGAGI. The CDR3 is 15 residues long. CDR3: CASSLLRAAGETQYF. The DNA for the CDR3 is TGTGCCAGCAGTCTACTGCGGGCCGCTGGAGAGACCCAGTACTTC.

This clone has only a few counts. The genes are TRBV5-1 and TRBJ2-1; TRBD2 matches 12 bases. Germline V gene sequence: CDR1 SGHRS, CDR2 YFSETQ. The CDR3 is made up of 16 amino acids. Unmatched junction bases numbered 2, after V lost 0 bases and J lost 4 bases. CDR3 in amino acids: CASSLASGGVYNEQFF. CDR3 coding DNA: TGCGCCAGCAGCTTGGCTAGCGGGGGGGTATACAATGAGCAGTTCTTC.

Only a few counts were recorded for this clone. CDR3 in amino acids: CASGSPGLAGGNQFF. CDR3 sequence (DNA): TGTGCCAGCGGCTCCCCGGGACTAGCGGGGGGAAATCAGTTCTTC. The chain carries TRBV6-5 and TRBJ2-1; TRBD2 aligns across 15 bases. J gave up 13 bases and V 8 bases, and 12 bases lay outside the gene matches. CDR3 length equals 15 residues. Germline V gene sequence: CDR1 MNHEY, CDR2 SVGAGI.

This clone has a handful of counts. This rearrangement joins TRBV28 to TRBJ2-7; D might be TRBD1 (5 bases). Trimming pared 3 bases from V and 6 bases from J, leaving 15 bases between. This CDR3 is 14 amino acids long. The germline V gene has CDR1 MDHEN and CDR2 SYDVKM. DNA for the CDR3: TGTGCCAGCAGTTTCCCCAGGGTAACCCGCGAGCAGTACTTC. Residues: CASSFPRVTREQYF. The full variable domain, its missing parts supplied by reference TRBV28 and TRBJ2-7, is DVKVTQSSRYLVKRTGEKVFLECVQDMDHENMFWYRQDPGLGLRLIYFSYDVKMKEKGDIPEGYSVSREKKERFSLILESASTNQTSMYLCASSFPRVTREQYFGPGTRLTVT.

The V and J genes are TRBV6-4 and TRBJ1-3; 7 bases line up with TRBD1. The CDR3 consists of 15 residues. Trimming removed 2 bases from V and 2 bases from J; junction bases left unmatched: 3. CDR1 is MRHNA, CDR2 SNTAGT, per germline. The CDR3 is CASSDTDRAGNTIYF. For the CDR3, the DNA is TGTGCCAGCAGTGACACAGACAGGGCTGGAAACACCATATATTTT.

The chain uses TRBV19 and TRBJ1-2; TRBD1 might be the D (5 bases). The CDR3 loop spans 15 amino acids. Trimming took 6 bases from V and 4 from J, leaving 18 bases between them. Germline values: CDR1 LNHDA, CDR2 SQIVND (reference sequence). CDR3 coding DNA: TGTGCCAGTAGCACCGGGGGGGGACGAGGCTATGGCTACACCTTC. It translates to CASSTGGGRGYGYTF. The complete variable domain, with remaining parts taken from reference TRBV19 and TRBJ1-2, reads DGGITQSPKYLFRKEGQNVTLSCEQNLNHDAMYWYRQDPGQGLRLIYYSQIVNDFQKGDIAEGYSVSREKKESFPLTVTSAQKNPTAFYLCASSTGGGRGYGYTFGSGTRLTVV.

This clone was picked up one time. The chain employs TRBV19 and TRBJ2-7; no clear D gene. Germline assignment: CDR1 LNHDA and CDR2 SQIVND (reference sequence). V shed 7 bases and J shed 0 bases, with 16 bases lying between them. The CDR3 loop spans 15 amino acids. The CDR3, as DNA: TGTGCCAGTACTCCTAGTTCGTCAAGCTCCTACGAGCAGTACTTC. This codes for CASTPSSSSSYEQYF. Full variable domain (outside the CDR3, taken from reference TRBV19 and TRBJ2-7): DGGITQSPKYLFRKEGQNVTLSCEQNLNHDAMYWYRQDPGQGLRLIYYSQIVNDFQKGDIAEGYSVSREKKESFPLTVTSAQKNPTAFYLCASTPSSSSSYEQYFGPGTRLTVT.